These T cell receptor beta chains were read from a single sample in a study of response to subunit inactivated influenza vaccine. TCRdb re-analysed the RT-PCR reads in MiXCR, keeping a single row per CDR3 protein. The sample holds approximately 300,000 distinct CDR3 sequences, about 20% seen once. The source material was PBMCs from blood, sampled roughly 20 months after vaccination. These TCRs come from a man in his fifties or sixties who received an inactivated influenza vaccine. Both conserved end residues are part of each CDR3. The D gene is left open where the match is weak. Clone size appears in some rows only: once, few, many, or a class for an expanded clone.

D gene	J gene	clone size	V gene	CDR3 protein	CDR3 DNA
NA	TRBJ1-5	few	TRBV20-1	CSAHRISNQPQHF	TGCAGTGCCCACCGGATTAGCAATCAGCCCCAGCATTTT
NA	TRBJ2-3	NA	TRBV11-3	CASSLGHAADTQYF	TGTGCCAGCAGCTTAGGACACGCGGCAGATACGCAGTATTTT
TRBD1	TRBJ1-1	few	TRBV7-2	CASSLQGVGTEAFF	TGTGCCAGCAGCTTGCAGGGGGTGGGAACTGAAGCTTTCTTT
TRBD2	TRBJ2-7	many	TRBV20-1	CSARDLSGSHYEQYF	TGCAGTGCTAGAGATCTTAGCGGGAGCCACTACGAGCAGTACTTC
NA	TRBJ2-2	few	TRBV4-3	CASSQYRQNTGELFF	TGCGCCAGCAGCCAATACAGACAGAACACCGGGGAGCTGTTTTTT
NA	TRBJ1-1	once	TRBV20-1	CSARLARGKRTEAFF	TGCAGTGCTAGACTGGCAAGGGGGAAGCGCACTGAAGCTTTCTTT
NA	TRBJ2-2	NA	TRBV19	CASSPAGRGTGELFF	TGTGCCAGTAGTCCCGCAGGGAGAGGCACCGGGGAGCTGTTTTTT
TRBD1	TRBJ2-5	once	TRBV9	CASSVTGTGGYETQYF	TGTGCCAGCAGCGTGACCGGGACAGGGGGCTACGAGACCCAGTACTTC
NA	TRBJ2-7	few	TRBV6-5	CASSSVYSSSYEQYF	TGTGCCAGCAGTTCCGTTTACTCTAGCTCCTACGAGCAGTACTTC
TRBD1	TRBJ1-2	NA	TRBV20-1	CSARGARGQNYGYTF	TGCAGTGCTAGGGGAGCCCGGGGACAGAACTATGGCTACACCTTC
TRBD2	TRBJ2-3	NA	TRBV3-1	CASSQGSGRATDTQYF	TGTGCCAGCAGCCAAGGTTCCGGGAGGGCCACAGATACGCAGTATTTT
NA	TRBJ1-1	many	TRBV7-9	CASSLFVGVNTEAFF	TGTGCCAGCAGCTTATTTGTAGGGGTGAACACTGAAGCTTTCTTT
NA	TRBJ1-5	few	TRBV7-9	CASSQGLGNNQPQHF	TGTGCCAGCAGCCAAGGTCTCGGGAACAATCAGCCCCAGCATTTT
NA	TRBJ1-5	NA	TRBV7-9	CASSLDGTSDQPQHF	TGTGCCAGCAGCTTAGACGGGACCTCAGATCAGCCCCAGCATTTT
TRBD2	TRBJ2-3	few	TRBV6-5	CASSYSIGSGGTDTQYF	TGTGCCAGCAGTTACTCGATTGGTAGCGGGGGTACAGATACGCAGTATTTT
NA	TRBJ1-2	NA	TRBV15	CATSWGNYGYTF	TGTGCCACCAGCTGGGGCAACTATGGCTACACCTTC
NA	TRBJ1-1	NA	TRBV2	CASSEPLIGTEAFF	TGTGCCAGCAGTGAACCCCTGATCGGCACTGAAGCTTTCTTT
NA	TRBJ1-3	few	TRBV7-6	CASSSGTLGNTIYF	TGTGCCAGCAGCTCCGGGACACTCGGAAACACCATATATTTT
TRBD1	TRBJ1-5	few	TRBV5-1	CASSSAGQRNQPQHF	TGCGCCAGCAGCTCGGCGGGACAGCGTAATCAGCCCCAGCATTTT
NA	TRBJ2-3	NA	TRBV12-3/TRBV12-4	CASTRVGADTQYF	TGTGCCAGCACTAGAGTCGGGGCAGATACGCAGTATTTT
NA	TRBJ2-3	NA	TRBV12-3/TRBV12-4	CASGGDGYTDTQYF	TGTGCCAGCGGTGGCGACGGCTACACAGATACGCAGTATTTT
NA	TRBJ1-1	many	TRBV29-1	CSGEYRAGEAFF	TGCAGCGGAGAATACAGGGCTGGTGAAGCTTTCTTT
NA	TRBJ2-7	few	TRBV4-2	CASSQDIGAVGEQYF	TGTGCCAGCAGCCAAGATATCGGAGCGGTGGGTGAGCAGTACTTC
NA	TRBJ2-7	NA	TRBV5-1	CASSLVQGYEQYF	TGCGCCAGCAGCTTGGTTCAGGGCTACGAGCAGTACTTC
TRBD1	TRBJ2-1	NA	TRBV2	CASRNGQGTYNEQFF	TGTGCCAGCAGAAATGGACAGGGCACCTACAATGAGCAGTTCTTC
NA	TRBJ1-4	NA	TRBV2	CASQRTSEKLFF	TGTGCCAGCCAAAGGACCTCGGAAAAACTGTTTTTT
NA	TRBJ1-2	few	TRBV7-2	CASSLGPSFYGYTF	TGTGCCAGCAGCCTGGGGCCTTCCTTCTATGGCTACACCTTC
NA	TRBJ2-5	many	TRBV12-3/TRBV12-4	CASSLAPSTQETQYF	TGTGCCAGCAGTTTAGCGCCATCAACACAAGAGACCCAGTACTTC
TRBD1	TRBJ1-6	NA	TRBV18	CASSPVTGDSPLHF	TGTGCCAGCTCACCAGTAACAGGGGATTCACCCCTCCACTTT
NA	TRBJ1-1	few	TRBV20-1	CSARAWEGTEAFF	TGCAGTGCTAGAGCATGGGAGGGCACTGAAGCTTTCTTT
TRBD2	TRBJ2-1	NA	TRBV20-1	CSARDRLAGANEQFF	TGCAGTGCTAGAGATCGTCTAGCGGGGGCCAATGAGCAGTTCTTC
TRBD2	TRBJ2-3	many	TRBV5-4	CASSPPSGSTDTQYF	TGTGCCAGCAGCCCCCCTAGCGGGAGTACAGATACGCAGTATTTT
NA	TRBJ1-6	few	TRBV5-8	CASSFGRGYNSPLHF	TGTGCCAGCAGCTTCGGCAGGGGCTATAATTCACCCCTCCACTTT
NA	TRBJ2-3	NA	TRBV20-1	CSANRVTRTDTQYF	TGCAGTGCTAACAGGGTTACCCGCACAGATACGCAGTATTTT
NA	TRBJ1-4	few	TRBV7-9	CASSGADHSREKLFF	TGTGCCAGCAGCGGGGCGGACCACTCTCGCGAAAAACTGTTTTTT
TRBD1	TRBJ1-1	NA	TRBV10-3	CAIRKPGTGSTEAFF	TGTGCCATCAGGAAACCCGGGACAGGGAGCACTGAAGCTTTCTTT
NA	TRBJ1-1	NA	TRBV29-1	CSVASRGDTEAFF	TGCAGCGTTGCCTCCAGGGGAGATACTGAAGCTTTCTTT
TRBD1	TRBJ2-2	few	TRBV10-2	CASEGAFGELFF	TGCGCCAGCGAGGGGGCATTCGGGGAGCTGTTTTTT
NA	TRBJ1-3	NA	TRBV19	CASSKVWQAGNTIYF	TGTGCCAGTAGTAAGGTTTGGCAGGCTGGAAACACCATATATTTT
TRBD1	TRBJ2-4	many	TRBV7-9	CASSPPGGAGKNIQYF	TGTGCCAGCAGCCCACCAGGGGGCGCTGGCAAAAACATTCAGTACTTC
TRBD2	TRBJ2-7	NA	TRBV20-1	CSAIGGRIYEQYF	TGCAGTGCTATTGGCGGGAGAATCTACGAGCAGTACTTC
NA	TRBJ2-2	NA	TRBV28	CASSFQGTNTGELFF	TGTGCCAGCAGTTTTCAGGGGACGAACACCGGGGAGCTGTTTTTT
NA	TRBJ2-1	many	TRBV20-1	CSARDDPYNEQFF	TGCAGTGCTAGGGACGATCCCTACAATGAGCAGTTCTTC
NA	TRBJ2-3	NA	TRBV6-1	CASSDEGYSTDTQYF	TGTGCCAGCAGTGATGAGGGCTATAGCACAGATACGCAGTATTTT
NA	TRBJ1-1	NA	TRBV28	CASTSANTEAFF	TGTGCCAGCACTTCAGCGAACACTGAAGCTTTCTTT
NA	TRBJ2-7	few	TRBV2	CASSESTSFRYEQYF	TGTGCCAGCAGTGAATCCACTAGTTTTCGGTACGAGCAGTACTTC
NA	TRBJ2-5	NA	TRBV24-1	CATSGSGLETQYF	TGTGCCACCAGTGGGTCAGGCCTTGAGACCCAGTACTTC
TRBD2	TRBJ2-3	NA	TRBV7-2	CASSSRLAGGLDTQYF	TGTGCCAGCAGCTCACGATTAGCGGGGGGGCTGGATACGCAGTATTTT
NA	TRBJ2-7	few	TRBV14	CASSPKIFSAGPSYEQYF	TGTGCCAGCAGCCCAAAGATATTTTCGGCGGGACCTTCCTACGAGCAGTACTTC
NA	TRBJ2-2	few	TRBV15	CASRLEGSGELFF	TGTGCCTCCCGACTAGAAGGTTCCGGGGAGCTGTTTTTT
TRBD2	TRBJ2-7	few	TRBV11-3	CASSRTSDYEQYF	TGTGCCAGCAGCCGGACTAGCGACTACGAGCAGTACTTC
NA	TRBJ1-1	many	TRBV7-9	CASSPKQRLNTEAFF	TGTGCCAGCAGCCCTAAACAGAGATTGAACACTGAAGCTTTCTTT
TRBD1	TRBJ1-3	NA	TRBV12-3/TRBV12-4	CASRNRGNRGNTIYF	TGTGCCAGCAGGAACAGGGGAAATCGGGGAAACACCATATATTTT
NA	TRBJ2-3	NA	TRBV5-1	CASSLGGAGLTDTQYF	TGCGCCAGCAGCTTGGGGGGGGCAGGGCTCACAGATACGCAGTATTTT
TRBD1	TRBJ1-1	few	TRBV7-9	CASSRQGGTEAFF	TGTGCCAGCAGTAGACAGGGCGGCACTGAAGCTTTCTTT